This T cell receptor beta chain was observed in a study of post-analysis software for immune sequencing data. Study-wide findings and caveats: Controls had significantly higher normalized Chao1 diversity than multiple sclerosis patients. Samples made in the same batch grouped tightly together by F measure. In patients, about five TRBV segments were more frequent than in controls, with TRBV5-6, TRBV5-1 and TRBV20-1 among them.

Unique-molecular-identifier-tagged TCR beta cDNA libraries were used. Each sample of about 1 to 10 million input T cells yielded about 500,000 cDNA molecules, so each molecule approximated one T cell. TCRdb itself ran the PCR reads through MiXCR, one entry per CDR3 protein. The table shows 450,000 to 700,000 distinct CDR3 sequences, with roughly two fifths occurring only once. This clonotype has more than one count but fewer than ten. Antigen unknown. Germline CDR1 and CDR2: DFQATT and SNEGSKA (reference sequence). The V and J ends lost 3 bases and 1 base, in that order; junction bases with no gene match: 4. The CDR3 runs 14 residues.

The chain recombines TRBV20-1 with TRBJ1-2, with TRBD1 matching 8 bases. Sequencing was done on a sample of blood. The clonotype originates from a girl between 10 and 17 years old with multiple sclerosis. In DNA, the CDR3 is TGCAGTGCTAGCGGACAGGGTCTTAACTATGGCTACACCTTC. This gives the protein CSASGQGLNYGYTF.